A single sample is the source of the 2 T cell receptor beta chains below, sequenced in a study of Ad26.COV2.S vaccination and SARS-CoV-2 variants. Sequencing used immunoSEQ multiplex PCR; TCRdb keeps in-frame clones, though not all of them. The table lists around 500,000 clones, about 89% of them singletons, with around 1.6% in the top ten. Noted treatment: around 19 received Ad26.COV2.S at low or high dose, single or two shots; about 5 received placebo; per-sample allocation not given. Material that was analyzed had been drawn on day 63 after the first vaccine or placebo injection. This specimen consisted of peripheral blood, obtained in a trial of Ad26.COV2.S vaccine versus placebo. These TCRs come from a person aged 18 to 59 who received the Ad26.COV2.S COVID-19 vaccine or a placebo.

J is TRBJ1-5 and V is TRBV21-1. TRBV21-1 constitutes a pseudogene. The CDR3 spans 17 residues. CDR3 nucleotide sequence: TGTGCCAGCAGCAAAGTCGGGGGACAACCCGGAATCGGCCCCAAGCATTTT. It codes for CASSKVGGQPGIGPKHF.

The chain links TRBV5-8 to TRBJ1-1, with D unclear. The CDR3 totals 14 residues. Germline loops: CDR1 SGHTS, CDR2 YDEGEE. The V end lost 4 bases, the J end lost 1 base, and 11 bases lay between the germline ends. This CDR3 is CASSPRPTNTEAFF. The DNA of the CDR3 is TGTGCCAGCAGCCCAAGACCGACGAACACTGAAGCTTTCTTT.